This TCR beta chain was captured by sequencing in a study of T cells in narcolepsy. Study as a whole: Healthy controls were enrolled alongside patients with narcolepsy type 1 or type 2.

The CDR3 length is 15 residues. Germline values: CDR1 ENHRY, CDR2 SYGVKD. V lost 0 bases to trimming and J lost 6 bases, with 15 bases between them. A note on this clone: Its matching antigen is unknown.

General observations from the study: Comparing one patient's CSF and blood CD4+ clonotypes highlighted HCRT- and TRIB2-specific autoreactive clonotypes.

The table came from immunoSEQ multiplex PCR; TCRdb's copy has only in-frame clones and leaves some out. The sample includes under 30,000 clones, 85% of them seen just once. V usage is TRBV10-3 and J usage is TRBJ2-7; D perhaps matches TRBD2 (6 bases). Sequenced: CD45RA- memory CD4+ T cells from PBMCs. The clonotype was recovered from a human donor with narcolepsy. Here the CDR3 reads CAISESSVLAFEQYF. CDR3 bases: TGTGCCATCAGTGAGTCCTCCGTACTAGCCTTCGAGCAGTACTTC.